One sample yielded the 17 T cell receptor beta chains listed below, sequenced in a study of response to subunit inactivated influenza vaccine. One entry per CDR3 protein, called by TCRdb with MiXCR from the RT-PCR reads. The sample shows hundreds of thousands of distinct CDR3 sequences, 12% of them seen only once. The source material was PBMCs from blood, sampled on the day of vaccination. These receptors originate from a man aged 50 to 60 who received an inactivated influenza vaccine.

This clonotype occurred many times. V and J are TRBV27 and TRBJ1-6; 8 bases are a match to TRBD1. The CDR3 covers 16 residues. Losses at the gene ends were 3 bases for V and 6 bases for J; bases not matched to a gene: 7. In germline, CDR1 is MNHEY, CDR2 SMNVEV (reference sequence). The CDR3 is CASSLASTGANSPLHF. The CDR3 DNA is TGTGCCAGCAGTTTGGCGTCGACAGGGGCTAATTCACCCCTCCACTTT.

This chain connects TRBV4-2 to TRBJ2-5, with TRBD1 identical over 7 bases. Germline V gene data show CDR1 as LGHNA and CDR2 as YNFKEQ. V was pared by 2 bases and J by 5 bases, with 8 bases of the junction left unmatched. The CDR3 runs to 15 residues. This CDR3 is CASSQKQGLGETQYF. As DNA, the CDR3 is TGTGCCAGCAGCCAAAAACAGGGGTTAGGGGAGACCCAGTACTTC.

V usage is TRBV10-3 and J usage is TRBJ1-1, with D possibly TRBD1 on 6 matching bases. The CDR3 totals 14 residues. The germline V and J ends were trimmed by 6 bases and 6 bases, with 17 bases remaining between them. Germline assignment: CDR1 ENHRY and CDR2 SYGVKD. This CDR3 reads CAISSKGVIAEAFF. The CDR3 nucleotides are TGTGCCATCAGCTCGAAGGGGGTGATCGCTGAAGCTTTCTTT.

The V gene is TRBV24-1, the J gene TRBJ2-1; TRBD2 matches 9 bases. Germline loops: CDR1 KGHDR, CDR2 SFDVKD. The V segment lost 5 bases and the J segment 1 base; nucleotides outside the gene matches: 5. The CDR3 has 16 amino acids. CDR3 sequence (DNA): TGTGCCACCAGTGCCGTAGCGGGAGCTTCCTACAATGAGCAGTTCTTC. Its protein is CATSAVAGASYNEQFF.

This clonotype appeared many times. V and J are TRBV9 and TRBJ2-7; D is unclear. The CDR3 length is 11 residues. Trimming took off 0 bases at V and 7 bases at J, with 5 bases between the two ends. Germline V gene lookup returns CDR1 SGDLS and CDR2 YYNGEE. The CDR3 spells CASSVVREQYF. DNA for the CDR3: TGTGCCAGCAGCGTAGTAAGGGAGCAGTACTTC.

A few counts support this clonotype. The chain links TRBV28 to TRBJ1-1, with 8 bases that match TRBD1. CDR1 and CDR2 (germline): MDHEN, SYDVKM. V shed 8 bases and J 4 bases; nucleotides not matched to a gene: 12. This CDR3 region has 15 residues. The CDR3 nucleotides read TGTGCCAGCCCGCAGGGGGCTGTCTTGGGCACTGAAGCTTTCTTT. Residues: CASPQGAVLGTEAFF.

This clonotype was seen more than once but under ten times. CDR3 bases: TGTGCCAGCAGTCTGTGGACAGGGCGACCCTACGAGCAGTACTTC. It translates to CASSLWTGRPYEQYF. V gene TRBV12-3 or TRBV12-4 combines with J gene TRBJ2-7, with 8 bases aligning to TRBD1. V trimming: 5 bases; J trimming: 2 bases; junction bases outside the gene matches: 8. This CDR3 is built from 15 residues.

This clonotype occurred a few times. The chain has TRBV4-1 and TRBJ2-3, with D possibly being TRBD2 (7 bases). Per the germline V gene, CDR1 is MGHRA and CDR2 is YSYEKL. The CDR3 length is 17 residues. V lost 3 bases and J 5 bases, leaving 21 bases between the germline ends. CDR3 amino acids: CASSHPGKGGGGDTQYF. The CDR3 nucleotides are TGCGCCAGCAGCCATCCCGGCAAGGGGGGAGGGGGAGATACGCAGTATTTT.

The chain combines TRBV6-5 with TRBJ2-6; D may be TRBD1 or TRBD2 (5 bases each). The CDR3 totals 16 residues. Trimming pared 2 bases from V and 0 bases from J, leaving 8 bases between. Germline V gene data show CDR1 as MNHEY and CDR2 as SVGAGI. CDR3 DNA sequence: TGTGCCAGCAGTTACGGGGGAGTCTCTGGGGCCAACGTCCTGACTTTC. Residues: CASSYGGVSGANVLTF.

This clonotype was seen more than once but under ten times. This chain uses TRBV6-5 with TRBJ1-1; D is unclear. Germline assignment: CDR1 MNHEY and CDR2 SVGAGI. This CDR3 region has 13 residues. With 4 bases removed from V and 2 bases from J, the gap between germline ends came to 8 bases. CDR3 sequence reads: CASSSNYNTEAFF. CDR3 coding DNA: TGTGCCAGCAGTTCCAACTACAACACTGAAGCTTTCTTT.

Written as DNA, the CDR3 is TGTGCCAGCAGCCCGGTCGACAGGGCAACTAACTATGGCTACACCTTC. Amino acids: CASSPVDRATNYGYTF. The chain uses TRBV11-2 and TRBJ1-2; 7 nucleotides agree with TRBD1. Germline trimming cut 5 bases from V and 0 bases from J; bases unmatched to any gene: 9. Germline values: CDR1 SGHAT, CDR2 FQNNGV. The CDR3 has 16 amino acids.

This chain connects TRBV6-2 or TRBV6-3 to TRBJ2-7; a possible D gene is TRBD1 (6 bases). The V end was cut by 6 bases, the J end by 0 bases, with 27 bases between. The CDR3 consists of 19 residues. From germline, CDR1 is MNHEY and CDR2 SVGEGT. CDR3 coding DNA: TGTGCCAGCAGCCATATCTTAATTCACGGACAGACGAGCTCCTACGAGCAGTACTTC. Protein sequence: CASSHILIHGQTSSYEQYF.

The chain joins TRBV9 to TRBJ2-5; D gene uncertain. CDR1 SGDLS and CDR2 YYNGEE come from the germline V gene. V shed 0 bases and J shed 5 bases, with 11 bases lying between them. The CDR3 loop spans 14 amino acids. DNA for the CDR3: TGTGCCAGCAGCGTAGCGGTTAGCCGGGAGACCCAGTACTTC. This translates into CASSVAVSRETQYF. Full variable domain (outside the CDR3, taken from reference TRBV9 and TRBJ2-5): DSGVTQTPKHLITATGQRVTLRCSPRSGDLSVYWYQQSLDQGLQFLIQYYNGEERAKGNILERFSAQQFPDLHSELNLSSLELGDSALYFCASSVAVSRETQYFGPGTRLLVL.

This clonotype was seen only a few times. This chain joins TRBV16 and TRBJ2-3; 7 bases match TRBD2. Unmatched junction bases numbered 7, after V lost 4 bases and J lost 0 bases. The CDR3 runs 16 residues. In germline, CDR1 is KGHSY, CDR2 FQNENV. The CDR3 here is CASSPNGAGSTDTQYF. CDR3 nucleotides: TGTGCCAGCAGCCCCAACGGAGCGGGAAGCACAGATACGCAGTATTTT. Complete variable domain (other parts from reference TRBV16 and TRBJ2-3): GEEVAQTPKHLVRGEGQKAKLYCAPIKGHSYVFWYQQVLKNEFKFLISFQNENVFDETGMPKERFSAKCLPNSPCSLEIQATKLEDSAVYFCASSPNGAGSTDTQYFGPGTRLTVL.

The genes are TRBV29-1 and TRBJ2-7; no reliable D call. The length of the CDR3 is 12 residues. V was shortened by 4 bases and J by 6 bases, with 13 bases between the two germline ends. Germline V gives CDR1 SQVTM, CDR2 ANQGSEA. CDR3 sequence (DNA): TGCAGCGTTGTCGTCAGGCCTCTCGAGCAGTACTTC. It is translated as CSVVVRPLEQYF.

The chain carries TRBV28 and TRBJ2-5; the match to TRBD1 covers 7 bases. Germline loops: CDR1 MDHEN, CDR2 SYDVKM. The ends lost 6 bases at V and 2 bases at J; junction bases unmatched: 3. This CDR3 spans 13 amino acids. CDR3 nucleotides: TGTGCCAGCAGCAAGACAGGGCAAGAGACCCAGTACTTC. Translation: CASSKTGQETQYF.

The chain is built from TRBV5-6 and TRBJ2-5; the D gene is possibly TRBD2 (5 bases). The CDR3 is 15 amino acids. From germline, CDR1 is SGHDT and CDR2 YYEEEE. Trimming took 7 bases from V and 1 from J, leaving 17 bases between them. CDR3 loop: CASRGTNSAQETQYF. CDR3 DNA sequence: TGTGCCAGCCGCGGTACGAATAGCGCCCAAGAGACCCAGTACTTC.